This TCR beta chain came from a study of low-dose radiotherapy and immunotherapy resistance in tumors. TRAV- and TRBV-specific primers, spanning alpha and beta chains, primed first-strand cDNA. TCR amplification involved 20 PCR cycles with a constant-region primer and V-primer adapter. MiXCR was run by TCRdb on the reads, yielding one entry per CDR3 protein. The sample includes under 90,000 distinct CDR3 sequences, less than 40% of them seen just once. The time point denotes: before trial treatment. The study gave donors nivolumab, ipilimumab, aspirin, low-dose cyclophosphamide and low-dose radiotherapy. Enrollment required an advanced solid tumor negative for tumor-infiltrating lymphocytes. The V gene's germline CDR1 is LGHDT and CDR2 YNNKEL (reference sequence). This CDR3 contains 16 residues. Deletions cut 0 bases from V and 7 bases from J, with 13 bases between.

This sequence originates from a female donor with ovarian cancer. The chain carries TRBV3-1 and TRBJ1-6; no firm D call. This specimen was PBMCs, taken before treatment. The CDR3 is CASSQDIGVGNSPLHF. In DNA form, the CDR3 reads TGTGCCAGCAGCCAAGATATTGGGGTTGGGAATTCACCCCTCCACTTT.